The 27 T cell receptor beta chains in this list originate from one sample, sequenced in a study of blood T cell repertoires in COVID-19. Only in-frame clones appear in the TCRdb table, and some are missing; sequencing was by immunoSEQ multiplex PCR. The sample contains about 150,000 clones, about 85% of which appear only once. Sequenced sample: peripheral blood. Receptor source: a woman of 80 years or more with COVID-19, enrolled during active disease.

This clone has only one observation. The chain combines TRBV4-2 with TRBJ2-7; TRBD1 matches 7 bases. The germline V gene has CDR1 LGHNA and CDR2 YNFKEQ. J gave up 1 base and V 3 bases, and 3 bases lay outside the gene matches. The CDR3 has 14 residues. CDR3 sequence (DNA): TGTGCCAGCAGCCAGATGACAGGGTCCTACGAGCAGTACTTC. Protein sequence: CASSQMTGSYEQYF.

The V call is TRBV9, the J call TRBJ2-3; the match to TRBD2 covers 13 bases. Germline V gene data show CDR1 as SGDLS and CDR2 as YYNGEE. The CDR3 totals 19 residues. The V and J ends lost 0 bases and 7 bases, in that order; junction bases with no gene match: 14. The CDR3 DNA reads as TGTGCCAGCAGCGTAGCACCCGGGACTAGCGGGATCCCAGGGAATACGCAGTATTTT. Translated: CASSVAPGTSGIPGNTQYF. Drawing the rest from reference TRBV9 and TRBJ2-3, the complete variable domain is DSGVTQTPKHLITATGQRVTLRCSPRSGDLSVYWYQQSLDQGLQFLIQYYNGEERAKGNILERFSAQQFPDLHSELNLSSLELGDSALYFCASSVAPGTSGIPGNTQYFGPGTRLTVL.

Only a few counts were recorded for this clone. V gene TRBV6-5 combines with J gene TRBJ2-2; TRBD1 matches 11 bases. The length of the CDR3 is 15 residues. V dropped 8 bases and J dropped 4; count of bases not matched to a gene: 6. Per germline, CDR1 MNHEY and CDR2 SVGAGI. CDR3 sequence reads: CASGTGGPGTGELFF. Here the CDR3 DNA reads TGTGCCAGCGGGACAGGGGGTCCTGGCACCGGGGAGCTGTTTTTT.

V and J are TRBV5-1 and TRBJ2-7, with 7 bases that match TRBD1. Germline CDR1 and CDR2: SGHRS and YFSETQ. The ends lost 4 bases at V and 3 bases at J; junction bases unmatched: 4. CDR3 length equals 13 residues. The CDR3 here is CASSIGQDYEQYF. The CDR3 DNA sequence: TGCGCCAGCAGCATTGGACAGGACTACGAGCAGTACTTC.

This clone was observed a few times. The J gene is TRBJ1-1, the V gene TRBV5-4; possible D gene TRBD1, 5 bases. The CDR3 has 14 amino acids. Trimming cost V 0 bases and J 1 base, with 7 bases left between them. Germline values: CDR1 SGHNT, CDR2 YYREEE (reference sequence). CDR3: CASSLGQTNTEAFF. In nucleotides, the CDR3 is TGTGCCAGCAGCTTGGGACAGACGAACACTGAAGCTTTCTTT.

As DNA, the CDR3 is TGTGCCAGCAGCTTGGAAGTAAGGGGGGACAGGGTTCCTGAAGCTTTCTTT. Protein: CASSLEVRGDRVPEAFF. V is TRBV5-6 and J is TRBJ1-1; TRBD1 aligns across 9 bases. CDR1 is SGHDT and CDR2 is YYEEEE in the germline V gene. The CDR3 is 17 residues long. V trimming: 0 bases; J trimming: 6 bases; junction bases outside the gene matches: 12.

The chain is built from TRBV2 and TRBJ2-7, with D perhaps TRBD2 (5 bases). The CDR3 runs to 14 residues. Trimming stripped 8 bases from V and 6 bases from J, with 20 bases between. Per germline, CDR1 SNHLY and CDR2 FYNNEI. Here the CDR3 reads CASGSSASISEQYF. As DNA, the CDR3 is TGTGCCAGCGGGAGTAGCGCGTCTATTTCCGAGCAGTACTTC.

The rearrangement joins TRBV7-3 to TRBJ2-5; D might be TRBD2 (6 bases). The germline V gene has CDR1 SGHTA and CDR2 FQGTGA. Trimming shortened V by 5 bases and J by 0 bases, and 25 bases separated the two germline ends. The CDR3 runs 19 residues. CDR3 residues: CASSPGPGTPGLYQETQYF. CDR3 bases: TGTGCCAGCAGCCCTGGGCCCGGGACTCCAGGATTGTACCAAGAGACCCAGTACTTC.

CDR3: CASSSRLAPGELFF. CDR3 nucleotides: TGTGCCAGCAGCTCACGACTAGCCCCTGGGGAGCTGTTTTTT. V usage is TRBV7-3 and J usage is TRBJ2-2; 7 bases align to TRBD2. Trimming took 4 bases from V and 8 from J; bases not matched to a gene: 7. This CDR3 comprises 14 residues. The V gene's germline CDR1 is SGHTA and CDR2 FQGTGA.

The chain's CDR3 is CASSQDVTSVGDEQFF. CDR3 sequence (DNA): TGTGCCAGCAGCCAAGACGTCACTAGCGTGGGGGATGAGCAGTTCTTC. J is TRBJ2-1 and V is TRBV14; 7 nucleotides agree with TRBD2. This CDR3 region has 16 residues. Per germline, CDR1 SGHDN and CDR2 FVKESK. With V trimmed by 0 bases and J by 8 bases, 10 bases remained unmatched.

V usage is TRBV7-2 and J usage is TRBJ1-1; TRBD1 aligns across 8 bases. The CDR3 is made up of 15 amino acids. Germline V lookup: CDR1 SGHTA, CDR2 FQGNSA. V trimming: 5 bases; J trimming: 4 bases; junction bases outside the gene matches: 9. The CDR3, as DNA: TGTGCCAGCAGCCTAAGAACCAGGGGGCCCACTGAAGCTTTCTTT. Its translation: CASSLRTRGPTEAFF.

The genes are TRBV6-5 and TRBJ1-3; possibly TRBD1 for D (5 bases). V dropped 0 bases and J dropped 4 bases, with 10 bases sitting between them. Looked up from germline, CDR1 is MNHEY and CDR2 is SVGAGI. The CDR3 has 15 amino acids. CDR3 DNA sequence: TGTGCCAGCAGTTACTCCTGGACACCCGGAAACACCATATATTTT. Translating gives CASSYSWTPGNTIYF.

This chain uses TRBV12-3 or TRBV12-4 with TRBJ2-7, with a possible D match to TRBD2 (6 bases). V lost 5 bases and J lost 1, with 9 bases in between. The CDR3 runs to 13 residues. The CDR3 DNA reads as TGTGCCAGCAGTAGGGGACTTTCCTACGAGCAGTACTTC. This encodes CASSRGLSYEQYF.

The V gene is TRBV4-1, the J gene TRBJ2-7; tentatively, D is TRBD2 (6 bases). The V gene's germline CDR1 is MGHRA and CDR2 YSYEKL. The CDR3 extends over 17 amino acids. Trimming shortened V by 2 bases and J by 2 bases, and 19 bases separated the two germline ends. The CDR3 reads CASSQPAVWGTPYEQYF. DNA for the CDR3: TGCGCCAGCAGCCAACCCGCCGTTTGGGGGACTCCCTACGAGCAGTACTTC.

This clone was counted once. The chain recombines TRBV4-1 with TRBJ1-4, with unresolved D. Germline assignment: CDR1 MGHRA and CDR2 YSYEKL. The CDR3 has 18 amino acids. The germline V and J ends were trimmed by 4 bases and 0 bases, with 18 bases remaining between them. DNA of the CDR3: TGCGCCAGCAGCCGCCGCGGGCCTCGGGGAGCAACTAATGAAAAACTGTTTTTT. Amino acid sequence: CASSRRGPRGATNEKLFF.

The V call is TRBV18, the J call TRBJ2-7; 7 bases align to TRBD1. The CDR3 runs to 13 residues. Germline lookup yields CDR1 KGHSH and CDR2 LQKENI. Trimming at V came to 4 bases and at J to 7 bases, leaving 7 bases not matched to a gene. CDR3 coding DNA: TGTGCCAGCTCACGGACAGGTTTGGAGGAGCAGTACTTC. It codes for CASSRTGLEEQYF. The full variable domain, with the rest looked up from reference TRBV18 and TRBJ2-7, is NAGVMQNPRHLVRRRGQEARLRCSPMKGHSHVYWYRQLPEEGLKFMVYLQKENIIDESGMPKERFSAEFPKEGPSILRIQQVVRGDSAAYFCASSRTGLEEQYFGPGTRLTVT.

The V gene is TRBV19, the J gene TRBJ2-3; a weak D match, TRBD2 (6 bases). The length of the CDR3 is 16 residues. Germline assignment: CDR1 LNHDA and CDR2 SQIVND (reference sequence). Deletions cut 9 bases from V and 0 bases from J, with 19 bases between. The CDR3 loop reads CASSRFQRASTDTQYF. The CDR3, as DNA: TGTGCCAGCAGCAGATTTCAGCGGGCAAGCACAGATACGCAGTATTTT.

V usage is TRBV5-1 and J usage is TRBJ2-7, with TRBD2 as a possible D gene (5 bases). Trimming left V 4 bases short and J 3 bases short, with 11 bases between. Germline V CDR1 and CDR2: SGHRS, YFSETQ. This CDR3 has 13 residues. The CDR3 bases are TGCGCCAGCAGCGACTACCACTTCTACGAGCAGTACTTC. This encodes CASSDYHFYEQYF.

The chain is built from TRBV6-5 and TRBJ1-6; TRBD1 matches at 7 bases. With 6 bases clipped from V and 13 bases from J, the junction kept 9 bases outside the gene matches. Germline CDR1 and CDR2: MNHEY and SVGAGI. The CDR3 contains 13 residues. The CDR3 bases are TGTGCCAGCAGCCAGGTGACAGGGCAGCCCCTCCACTTT. It is translated as CASSQVTGQPLHF.

The rearrangement uses TRBV5-1 and TRBJ2-1; 10 positions agree with TRBD2. Germline CDR1 reads SGHRS; CDR2 reads YFSETQ. V shed 4 bases, J shed 7 bases, and the junction held 11 bases outside the gene matches. CDR3 size: 16 residues. CDR3 in amino acids: CASSPGNSGGFNEQFF. In nucleotides, the CDR3 is TGCGCCAGCAGCCCGGGGAATAGCGGGGGGTTTAATGAGCAGTTCTTC.

The rearrangement links TRBV19 to TRBJ1-4; 8 bases are a match to TRBD1. Losses at the gene ends were 5 bases for V and 2 bases for J; bases not matched to a gene: 10. CDR3 length: 17 residues. Germline-derived CDR1 and CDR2 are LNHDA and SQIVND (reference sequence). CDR3 in amino acids: CASSAPDRDTTNEKLFF. CDR3 sequence (DNA): TGTGCCAGTAGTGCCCCGGACAGGGATACGACTAATGAAAAACTGTTTTTT.

The chain recombines TRBV3-1 (or the pseudogene TRBV3-2) with TRBJ2-3, with TRBD2 matching 11 bases. With 5 bases clipped from V and 6 bases from J, the junction kept 4 bases outside the gene matches. The CDR3 runs to 14 residues. Germline values: CDR1 LGHDT, CDR2 YNNKEL (reference sequence). The CDR3 reads CASSKLAGEDTQYF. The CDR3 DNA reads TGTGCCAGCAGCAAACTAGCGGGGGAGGATACGCAGTATTTT.

This chain links TRBV3-1 (or the pseudogene TRBV3-2) with TRBJ2-1; D uncertain. The CDR3 totals 13 residues. V was clipped by 8 bases and J by 9 bases, with 17 bases between them. Germline-derived CDR1 and CDR2 are LGHDT and YNNKEL (reference sequence). The CDR3 is CASGPVRHGEQFF. The DNA for the CDR3 is TGTGCCAGCGGGCCCGTTCGCCATGGTGAGCAGTTCTTC.

This clone appeared a few times. This chain connects TRBV5-4 to TRBJ1-4; D is possibly TRBD1 (6 bases). Trimming removed 1 base at V and 3 bases at J, with 10 bases between. CDR1 is SGHNT, CDR2 YYREEE, per germline (reference sequence). This CDR3 comprises 15 residues. CDR3 sequence reads: CASSLRTEPNEKLFF. CDR3 DNA sequence: TGTGCCAGCAGCTTGAGGACAGAGCCTAATGAAAAACTGTTTTTT.

This chain joins TRBV28 and TRBJ1-3, with D tentatively TRBD1 (6 bases). Germline assignment: CDR1 MDHEN and CDR2 SYDVKM. The germline V and J ends were trimmed by 4 bases and 6 bases, with 16 bases remaining between them. There are 15 residues in the CDR3. The CDR3 is CASSSPPAGENTIYF. CDR3 in DNA: TGTGCCAGCAGTTCCCCCCCGGCAGGGGAAAACACCATATATTTT. The full variable domain, with the rest looked up from reference TRBV28 and TRBJ1-3, is DVKVTQSSRYLVKRTGEKVFLECVQDMDHENMFWYRQDPGLGLRLIYFSYDVKMKEKGDIPEGYSVSREKKERFSLILESASTNQTSMYLCASSSPPAGENTIYFGEGSWLTVV.

V gene TRBV6-5 combines with J gene TRBJ1-5, with 7 bases lining up with TRBD1. Unmatched junction bases numbered 7, after V lost 6 bases and J lost 2 bases. This CDR3 region has 15 residues. Germline V gene lookup returns CDR1 MNHEY and CDR2 SVGAGI. The CDR3 nucleotides read TGTGCCAGCAGGAGCCGTGGACAGGGCAATCAGCCCCAGCATTTT. Translated, it gives CASRSRGQGNQPQHF.

DNA for the CDR3: TGTGCCAGCAGCTCTAGAGGGGGGGGACCACCCAACGATGAGCAGTTCTTC. Residues: CASSSRGGGPPNDEQFF. The J gene is TRBJ2-1, the V gene TRBV7-3, with D perhaps matching TRBD2 (7 bases). V lost 4 bases to trimming and J lost 8 bases, with 24 bases between them. The V gene's germline CDR1 is SGHTA and CDR2 FQGTGA. This CDR3 region has 17 residues.